The present TCR beta chain was sequenced within a study of blood T cell repertoires in COVID-19. Overall study: The United States, Italy and Spain supplied acute and convalescent COVID-19 samples. From T cells, B-cell-depleted T cells, or PBMCs came the material, which was cDNA or gDNA.

Trimming shortened V by 4 bases and J by 4 bases, and 31 bases separated the two germline ends. CDR3 size: 20 residues. Germline lookup yields CDR1 LNHDA and CDR2 SQIVND (reference sequence). Under the authors' procedure: Estimation of nucleated cell counts relied on the amplification of reference gene primers. Using immunoSEQ multiplex PCR, the repertoire was profiled, and TCRdb retains in-frame clones only, with some absent. V, J and clone size are taken as reported in that table, and D and trimming were inferred from the DNA itself. The table lists around 140,000 clones, around 88% of them singletons.

Sequenced input: peripheral blood. This rearrangement joins TRBV19 to TRBJ2-5; possible D gene TRBD1, 6 bases. This clonotype was obtained from a man aged 50 to 59 with active or convalescent COVID-19. As DNA, the CDR3 is TGTGCCAGTAGTACGACCCGGAGTCCGAGGAGCGGACAGTTAAGAGAGACCCAGTACTTC. This gives the protein CASSTTRSPRSGQLRETQYF. The variable domain in full, completed from reference TRBV19 and TRBJ2-5, reads DGGITQSPKYLFRKEGQNVTLSCEQNLNHDAMYWYRQDPGQGLRLIYYSQIVNDFQKGDIAEGYSVSREKKESFPLTVTSAQKNPTAFYLCASSTTRSPRSGQLRETQYFGPGTRLLVL.